This T cell receptor (beta chain) stems from a study of glioma-infiltrating T cells after dendritic cell vaccination. Background on the study: Three intradermal dendritic cell vaccine injections were given every two weeks.

Repertoires were generated with immunoSEQ multiplex PCR, while TCRdb's copy carries only in-frame clones and drops some. The sample holds roughly 38,000 clones, about 80% seen once. Trimming pared 1 base from V and 3 bases from J, leaving 7 bases between. Germline values: CDR1 GTSNPN, CDR2 SVGIG (reference sequence). CDR3 length: 13 amino acids. The specimen was blood, collected before dendritic cell vaccination. This TCR was recovered from a human donor with glioblastoma. The chain joins TRBV30 to TRBJ1-5; D unresolved. This CDR3 reads CAWSATPNQPQHF. The CDR3 DNA reads TGTGCCTGGAGTGCGACACCCAATCAGCCCCAGCATTTT.